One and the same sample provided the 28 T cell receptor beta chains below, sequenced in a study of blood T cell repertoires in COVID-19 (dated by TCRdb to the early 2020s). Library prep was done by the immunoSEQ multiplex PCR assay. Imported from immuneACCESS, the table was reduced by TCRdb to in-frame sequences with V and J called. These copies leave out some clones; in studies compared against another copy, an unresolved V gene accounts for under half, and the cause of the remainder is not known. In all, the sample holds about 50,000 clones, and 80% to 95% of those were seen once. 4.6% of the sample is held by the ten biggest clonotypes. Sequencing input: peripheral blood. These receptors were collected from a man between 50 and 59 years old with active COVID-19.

DNA for the CDR3: TGTGCCAGCAGCCAAAACCCTTTAGCGGGAGGGCCCAGGAATGAGCAGTTCTTC. It encodes CASSQNPLAGGPRNEQFF. This sequence joins TRBV7-9 and TRBJ2-1, with 11 bases that match TRBD2. CDR3 size: 18 residues. Looked up from germline, CDR1 is SEHNR and CDR2 is FQNEAQ (reference sequence). V trimming: 5 bases; J trimming: 7 bases; junction bases outside the gene matches: 16.

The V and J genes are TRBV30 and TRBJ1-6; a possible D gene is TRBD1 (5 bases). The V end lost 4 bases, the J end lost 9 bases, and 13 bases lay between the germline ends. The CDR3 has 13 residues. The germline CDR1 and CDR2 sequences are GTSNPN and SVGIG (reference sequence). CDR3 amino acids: CAWNPDDSSPLHF. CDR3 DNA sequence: TGTGCCTGGAATCCAGACGACAGTTCACCCCTCCACTTT.

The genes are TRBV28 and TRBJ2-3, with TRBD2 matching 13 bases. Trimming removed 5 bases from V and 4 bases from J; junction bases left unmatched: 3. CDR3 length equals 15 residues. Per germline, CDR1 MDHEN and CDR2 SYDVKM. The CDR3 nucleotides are TGTGCCAGCAGTCCCGGACTAGCGGGGGCAGATACGCAGTATTTT. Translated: CASSPGLAGADTQYF.

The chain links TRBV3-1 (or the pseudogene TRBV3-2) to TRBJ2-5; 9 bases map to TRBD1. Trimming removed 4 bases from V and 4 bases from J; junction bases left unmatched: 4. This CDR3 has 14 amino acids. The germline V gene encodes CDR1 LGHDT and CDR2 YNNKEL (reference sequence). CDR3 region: CASSRLQGAETQYF. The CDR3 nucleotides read TGTGCCAGCAGCCGACTACAGGGGGCAGAGACCCAGTACTTC.

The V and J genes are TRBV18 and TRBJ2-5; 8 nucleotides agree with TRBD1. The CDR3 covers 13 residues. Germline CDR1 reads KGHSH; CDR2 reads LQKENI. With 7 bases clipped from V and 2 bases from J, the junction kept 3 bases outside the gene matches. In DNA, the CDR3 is TGTGCCAGCTTCAGGGGGCAGCAAGAGACCCAGTACTTC. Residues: CASFRGQQETQYF.

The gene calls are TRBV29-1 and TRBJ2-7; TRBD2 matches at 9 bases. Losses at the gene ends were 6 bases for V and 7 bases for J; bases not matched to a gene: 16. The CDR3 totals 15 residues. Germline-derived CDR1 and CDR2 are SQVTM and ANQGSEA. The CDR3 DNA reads TGCAGCGTCAAACTCAGACTAGCGGCCACCTGGGAGCAGTACTTC. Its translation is CSVKLRLAATWEQYF.

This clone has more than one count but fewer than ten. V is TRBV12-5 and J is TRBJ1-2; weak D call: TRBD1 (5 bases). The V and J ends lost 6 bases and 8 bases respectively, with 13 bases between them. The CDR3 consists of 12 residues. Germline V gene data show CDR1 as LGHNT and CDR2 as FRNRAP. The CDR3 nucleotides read TGTGCTAGTGGCCCGGGGGTAGGGGGCTACACCTTC. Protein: CASGPGVGGYTF.

CDR3 nucleotides: TGTGCCACCAGAAAACCTACGGGACAGGACTTCTATGGCTACACCTTC. Its translation is CATRKPTGQDFYGYTF. The chain is built from TRBV15 and TRBJ1-2; TRBD1 agrees at 8 bases. Per germline, CDR1 LNHNV and CDR2 YYDKDF (reference sequence). J was trimmed by 4 bases and V by 6 bases; bases with no gene match: 13. This CDR3 comprises 16 residues.

The CDR3, as DNA: TGTGCCAGCAGCGAAAGACAGGGACATTCACCCCTCCACTTT. Protein: CASSERQGHSPLHF. This chain links TRBV9 with TRBJ1-6, with 7 bases identical to TRBD1. Trimming removed 3 bases from V and 8 bases from J; junction bases left unmatched: 5. The CDR3 is made up of 14 amino acids. Per the germline V gene, CDR1 is SGDLS and CDR2 is YYNGEE. The variable domain in full, with the rest retrieved from reference TRBV9 and TRBJ1-6, is DSGVTQTPKHLITATGQRVTLRCSPRSGDLSVYWYQQSLDQGLQFLIQYYNGEERAKGNILERFSAQQFPDLHSELNLSSLELGDSALYFCASSERQGHSPLHFGNGTRLTVT.

The CDR3 DNA reads TGTGCCAGCAGCTATGAAAGAGAACTGAACACTGAAGCTTTCTTT. As protein: CASSYERELNTEAFF. The rearrangement links TRBV5-7 to TRBJ1-1; no reliable D call. TRBV5-7 qualifies as an ORF whose function is uncertain. V was clipped by 3 bases and J by 0 bases, with 12 bases between them. The CDR3 has 15 residues.

In nucleotides, the CDR3 is TGTGCCAGCAGCTTAACGGACACCTATAATTCACCCCTCCACTTT. Amino acids: CASSLTDTYNSPLHF. The rearrangement uses TRBV11-1 and TRBJ1-6, with D maybe TRBD1 (5 bases). Trimming took 2 bases from V and 2 from J, leaving 7 bases between them. The V gene's germline CDR1 is SGHAT and CDR2 FQDESV (reference sequence). The CDR3 has 15 residues.

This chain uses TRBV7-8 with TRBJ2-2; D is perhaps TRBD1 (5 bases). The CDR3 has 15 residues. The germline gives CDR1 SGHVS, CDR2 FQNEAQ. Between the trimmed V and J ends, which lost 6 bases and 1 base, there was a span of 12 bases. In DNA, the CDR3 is TGTGCCAGCAGTTCTCAGGGAAGGAACACCGGGGAGCTGTTTTTT. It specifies CASSSQGRNTGELFF. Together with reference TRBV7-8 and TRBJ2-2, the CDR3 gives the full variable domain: GAGVSQSPRYKVAKRGQDVALRCDPISGHVSLFWYQQALGQGPEFLTYFQNEAQLDKSGLPSDRFFAERPEGSVSTLKIQRTQQEDSAVYLCASSSQGRNTGELFFGEGSRLTVL.

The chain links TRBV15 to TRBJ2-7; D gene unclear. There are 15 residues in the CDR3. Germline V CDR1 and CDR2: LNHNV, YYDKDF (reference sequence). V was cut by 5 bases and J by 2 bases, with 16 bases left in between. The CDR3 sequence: CATSRRASGTYEQYF. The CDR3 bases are TGTGCCACCAGCCGCCGCGCTTCGGGTACCTACGAGCAGTACTTC.

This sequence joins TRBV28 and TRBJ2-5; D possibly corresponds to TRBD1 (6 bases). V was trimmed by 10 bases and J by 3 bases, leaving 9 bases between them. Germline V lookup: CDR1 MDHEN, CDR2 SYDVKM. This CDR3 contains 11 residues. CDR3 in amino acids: CATRDKETQYF. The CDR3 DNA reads TGTGCCACTAGGGACAAAGAGACCCAGTACTTC.

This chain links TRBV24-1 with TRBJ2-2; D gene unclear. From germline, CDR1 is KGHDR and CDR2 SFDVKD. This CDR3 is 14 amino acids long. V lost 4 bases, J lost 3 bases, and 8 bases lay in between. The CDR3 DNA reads TGTGCCACCAGTGAGGCTGGCTACACCGGGGAGCTGTTTTTT. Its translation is CATSEAGYTGELFF.

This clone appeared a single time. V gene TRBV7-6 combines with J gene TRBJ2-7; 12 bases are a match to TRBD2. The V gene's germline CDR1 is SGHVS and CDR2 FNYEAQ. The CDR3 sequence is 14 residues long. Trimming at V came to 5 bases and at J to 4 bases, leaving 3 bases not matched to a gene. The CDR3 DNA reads TGTGCCAGCAGCATGACTAGCGGGGGTTACGAGCAGTACTTC. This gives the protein CASSMTSGGYEQYF.

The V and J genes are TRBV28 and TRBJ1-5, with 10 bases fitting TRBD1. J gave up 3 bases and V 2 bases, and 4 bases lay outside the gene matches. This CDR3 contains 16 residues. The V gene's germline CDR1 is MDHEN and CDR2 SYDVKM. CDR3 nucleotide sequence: TGTGCCAGCAGTTTAGGGACAGGGGTCTACAATCAGCCCCAGCATTTT. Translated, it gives CASSLGTGVYNQPQHF.

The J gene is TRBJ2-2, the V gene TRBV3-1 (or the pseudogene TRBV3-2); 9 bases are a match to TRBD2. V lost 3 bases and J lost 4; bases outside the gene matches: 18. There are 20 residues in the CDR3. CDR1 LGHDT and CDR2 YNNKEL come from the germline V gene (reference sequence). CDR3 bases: TGTGCCAGCAGCCAGGCCTCTCGCGGGGCGGGGGGGCCGAGCACCGGGGAGCTGTTTTTT. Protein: CASSQASRGAGGPSTGELFF.

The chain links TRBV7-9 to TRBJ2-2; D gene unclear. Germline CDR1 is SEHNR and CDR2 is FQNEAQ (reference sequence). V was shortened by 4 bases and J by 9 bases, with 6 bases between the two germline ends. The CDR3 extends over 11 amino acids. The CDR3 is CASSSPRELFF. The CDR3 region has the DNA TGTGCCAGCAGCTCCCCCAGGGAGCTGTTTTTT.

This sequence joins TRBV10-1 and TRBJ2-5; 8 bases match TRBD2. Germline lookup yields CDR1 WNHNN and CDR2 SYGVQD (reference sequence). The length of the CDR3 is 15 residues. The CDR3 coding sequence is TGCGCATCTGACCTGGAGGCGGGGGGCCAAGAGACCCAGTACTTC. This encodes CASDLEAGGQETQYF.

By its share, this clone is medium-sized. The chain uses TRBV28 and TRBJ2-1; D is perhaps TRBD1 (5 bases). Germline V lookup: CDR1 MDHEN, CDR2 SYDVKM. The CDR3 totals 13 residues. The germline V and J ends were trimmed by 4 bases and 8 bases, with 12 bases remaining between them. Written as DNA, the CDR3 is TGTGCCAGCAGTTCGCCGATGGGGCATGAGCAGTTCTTC. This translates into CASSSPMGHEQFF.

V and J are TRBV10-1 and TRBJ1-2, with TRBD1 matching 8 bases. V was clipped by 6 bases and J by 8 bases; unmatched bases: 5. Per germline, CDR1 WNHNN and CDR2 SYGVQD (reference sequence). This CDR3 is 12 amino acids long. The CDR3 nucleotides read TGCGCCAGCAGACAAGGACAGGGAGGCTACACCTTC. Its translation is CASRQGQGGYTF.

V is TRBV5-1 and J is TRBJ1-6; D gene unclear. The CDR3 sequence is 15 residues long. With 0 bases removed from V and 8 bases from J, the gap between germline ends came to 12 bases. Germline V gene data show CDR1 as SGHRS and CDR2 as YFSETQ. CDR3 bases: TGCGCCAGCAGCTTGGACGGTACGCTGGATTCACCCCTCCACTTT. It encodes CASSLDGTLDSPLHF.

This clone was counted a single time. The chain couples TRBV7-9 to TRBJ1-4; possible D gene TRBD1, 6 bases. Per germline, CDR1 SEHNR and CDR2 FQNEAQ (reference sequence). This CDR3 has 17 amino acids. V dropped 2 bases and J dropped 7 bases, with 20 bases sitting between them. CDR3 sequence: CASSLYLTADRTEKLFF. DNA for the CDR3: TGTGCCAGCAGCTTATACCTCACCGCCGACAGGACTGAAAAACTGTTTTTT.

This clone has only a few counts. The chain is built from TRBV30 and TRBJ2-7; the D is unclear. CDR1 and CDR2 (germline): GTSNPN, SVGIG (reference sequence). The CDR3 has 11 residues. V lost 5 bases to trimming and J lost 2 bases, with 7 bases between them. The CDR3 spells CAWALAYEQYF. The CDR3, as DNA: TGTGCCTGGGCCCTTGCCTACGAGCAGTACTTC.

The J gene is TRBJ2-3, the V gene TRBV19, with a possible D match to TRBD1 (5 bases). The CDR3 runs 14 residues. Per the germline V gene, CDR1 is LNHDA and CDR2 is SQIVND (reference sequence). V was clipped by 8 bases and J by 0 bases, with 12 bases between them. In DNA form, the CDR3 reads TGTGCCAGTGGAAGGACACGAAGCACAGATACGCAGTATTTT. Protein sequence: CASGRTRSTDTQYF.

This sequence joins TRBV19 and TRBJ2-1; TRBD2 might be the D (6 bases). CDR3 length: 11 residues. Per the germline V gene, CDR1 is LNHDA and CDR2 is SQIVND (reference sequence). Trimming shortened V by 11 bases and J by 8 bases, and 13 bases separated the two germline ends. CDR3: CAVGGPHEQFF. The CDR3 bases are TGTGCCGTCGGAGGGCCCCATGAGCAGTTCTTC. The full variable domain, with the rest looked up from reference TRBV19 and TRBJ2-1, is DGGITQSPKYLFRKEGQNVTLSCEQNLNHDAMYWYRQDPGQGLRLIYYSQIVNDFQKGDIAEGYSVSREKKESFPLTVTSAQKNPTAFYLCAVGGPHEQFFGPGTRLTVL.

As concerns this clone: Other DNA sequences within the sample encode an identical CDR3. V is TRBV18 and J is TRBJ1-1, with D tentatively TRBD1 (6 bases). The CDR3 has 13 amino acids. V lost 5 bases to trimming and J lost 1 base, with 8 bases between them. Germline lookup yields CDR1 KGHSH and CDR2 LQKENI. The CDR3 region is CASSGQRNTEAFF. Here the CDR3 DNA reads TGTGCCAGCTCAGGACAGAGGAACACTGAAGCTTTCTTT.